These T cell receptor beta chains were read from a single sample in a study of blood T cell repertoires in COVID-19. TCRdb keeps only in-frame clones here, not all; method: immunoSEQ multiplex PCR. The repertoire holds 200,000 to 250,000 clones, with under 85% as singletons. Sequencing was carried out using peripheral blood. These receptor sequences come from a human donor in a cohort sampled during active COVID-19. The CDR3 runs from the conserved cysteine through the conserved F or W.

CDR3: CASRETLDYGYTF
V: TRBV5-1

CDR3: CASSGWGKNIQYF
V: TRBV2

CDR3: CASSPLAPSANTGELFF
V: TRBV11-2

CDR3: CASNSVGDSPLHF
V: TRBV2

CDR3: CASSSYRGGNEKLFF
V: TRBV27

CDR3: CASRGPLRMGLDNEQFF
V: TRBV7-9

CDR3: CASSTRLGGRAYEQYF
V: TRBV28

CDR3: CASSPLQETQYF
V: TRBV2

CDR3: CSASAGSSYNSPLHF
V: TRBV20-1

CDR3: CASSLTNRVYEQYF
V: TRBV5-5

CDR3: CASSQGLPSGNTIYF
V: TRBV3-1/TRBV3-2

CDR3: CASSPGLADTGELFF
V: TRBV6-4

CDR3: CASSVRSGSYEQYF
V: TRBV5-1

CDR3: CASSIVGEGPQYF
V: TRBV19

CDR3: CASSVGAGLQETQYF
V: TRBV9

CDR3: CASSPIGRAYEQYF
V: TRBV19

CDR3: CSVSQTGYEKLFF
V: TRBV29-1

CDR3: CASSETSSTKNIQYF
V: TRBV6-1

CDR3: CASSLAGGSNQPQHF
V: TRBV5-1

CDR3: CASSLYEGQLTYEQYF
V: TRBV7-9

CDR3: CASSYRDRGSRAQYF
V: TRBV5-4

CDR3: CASTTVGLAGELFF
V: TRBV4-2